This TCR beta chain was identified during a study of vaccination and CD4 T cells after COVID-19. Germline-derived CDR1 and CDR2 are MDHEN and SYDVKM. The CDR3 totals 14 residues. The trim removed 6 bases at V and 1 base at J, leaving 6 bases unmatched. The sample's treatment: 10-day PBMC culture with coronavirus spike peptide pools or control peptides (ViraFEST assay). Of note for this clonotype: What it recognizes is unknown.

Researchers used the Oncomine TCR Beta short-read assay to sequence DNA from cultured CD4+ T cells. TCRdb passed the PCR reads through MiXCR, listing each CDR3 protein once. The profile shows about 5,200 distinct CDR3 sequences, around 25% of them singletons. The chain carries TRBV28 and TRBJ2-7; 7 nucleotides align to TRBD2. This receptor was identified in a human donor who had recovered from COVID-19. The sequenced sample was CD4+ T cells from blood, cultured in vitro, obtained after SARS-CoV-2 vaccination. CDR3 DNA: TGTGCCAGCAGGACGGGAGGAGCATCCTACGAGCAGTACTTC. Translating gives CASRTGGASYEQYF.